This T cell receptor (beta chain) was retrieved from a study of shared clonotypes between healthy human individuals. CDR3 length: 14 amino acids. V lost 9 bases and J 1 base, leaving 15 bases between the germline ends. Germline V CDR1 and CDR2: MNHEY, SMNVEV (reference sequence). Concerning this clone itself: Its antigen is currently unknown.

Every subset had its genomic DNA shared out evenly among several immunoSEQ plates. The repertoire was sequenced with immunoSEQ multiplex PCR; TCRdb's copy has only in-frame clones and lacks some. The sample holds 650,000 to 750,000 clones; more than 70% are singletons and the top ten take 1.8%. General study results and limits: Clonotype sharing among donors, it was expected, would be affected by sequencing depth.

The receptor's source is a woman aged 25 to 39 in good health. The specimen was memory CD4+ T cells sorted from blood. Subset given: CD45RA-negative fraction. The chain couples TRBV27 to TRBJ1-1; D perhaps matches TRBD1 (6 bases). CDR3 nucleotide sequence: TGTGCCAGTTGGGGGGCAGGAGGGAACACTGAAGCTTTCTTT. Its protein product is CASWGAGGNTEAFF.